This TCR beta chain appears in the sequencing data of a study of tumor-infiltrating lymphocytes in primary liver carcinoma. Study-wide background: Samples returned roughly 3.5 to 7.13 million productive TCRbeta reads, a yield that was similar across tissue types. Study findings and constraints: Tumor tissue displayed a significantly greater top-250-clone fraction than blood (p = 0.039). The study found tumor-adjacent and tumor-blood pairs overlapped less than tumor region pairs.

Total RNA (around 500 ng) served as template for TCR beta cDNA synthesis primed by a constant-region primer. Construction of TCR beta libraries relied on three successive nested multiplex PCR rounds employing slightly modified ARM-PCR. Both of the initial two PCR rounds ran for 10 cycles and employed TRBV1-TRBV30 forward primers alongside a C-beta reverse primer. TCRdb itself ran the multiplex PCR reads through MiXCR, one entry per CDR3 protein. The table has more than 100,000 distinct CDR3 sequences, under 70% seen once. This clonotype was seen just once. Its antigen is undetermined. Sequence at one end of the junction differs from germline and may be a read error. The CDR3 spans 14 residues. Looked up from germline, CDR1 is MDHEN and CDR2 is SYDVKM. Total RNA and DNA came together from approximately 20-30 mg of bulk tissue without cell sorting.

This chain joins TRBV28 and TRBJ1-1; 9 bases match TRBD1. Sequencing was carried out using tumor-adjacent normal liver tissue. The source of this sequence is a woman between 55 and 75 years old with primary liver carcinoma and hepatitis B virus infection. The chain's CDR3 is CVSSIRTGDTEAFF. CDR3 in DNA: TGTGTCAGCAGTATTAGGACAGGGGACACTGAAGCTTTCTTC.